Following are 30 T cell receptor beta chains from one sample sequenced in a study of cytomegalovirus exposure and HLA in healthy donors. Primers: 60 Vbeta forward and 13 Jbeta reverse. Repertoires were generated with immunoSEQ multiplex PCR, while TCRdb's copy carries only in-frame clones and drops some. The data show some 150,000 clones, roughly four fifths seen once. Material for sequencing was PBMCs. These receptors were taken from a man aged 25-45 years in good health and CMV-seronegative.

About this clone: Other DNA sequences in this specimen translate into the identical CDR3. The rearrangement joins TRBV6-1 to TRBJ2-7, with 15 bases lining up with TRBD2. Germline-derived CDR1 and CDR2 are MNHNS and SASEGT. Germline trimming cut 3 bases from V and 0 bases from J; bases unmatched to any gene: 3. The CDR3 sequence is 17 residues long. CDR3 sequence reads: CASSDPGLAGGSYEQYF. The CDR3 nucleotides read TGTGCCAGCAGTGACCCGGGACTAGCGGGGGGCTCCTACGAGCAGTACTTC.

This chain joins TRBV6-1 and TRBJ2-3; 13 nucleotides line up with TRBD2. V trimming: 4 bases; J trimming: 2 bases; junction bases outside the gene matches: 6. The CDR3 runs 17 residues. The germline CDR1 and CDR2 sequences are MNHNS and SASEGT. The CDR3 DNA is TGTGCCAGCAGTGGGACTAGCGGGGGCTATTACACAGATACGCAGTATTTT. Amino acid sequence: CASSGTSGGYYTDTQYF.

The chain couples TRBV9 to TRBJ2-1; tentative D call: TRBD1 (6 bases). Germline-derived CDR1 and CDR2 are SGDLS and YYNGEE. The CDR3 covers 16 residues. V shed 3 bases and J shed 4 bases, with 17 bases lying between them. CDR3: CASSADSLSPYNEQFF. Written as DNA, the CDR3 is TGTGCCAGCAGCGCGGACAGCCTCTCCCCTTACAATGAGCAGTTCTTC.

The count of this clone is one. The chain carries TRBV28 and TRBJ2-3; 8 nucleotides match TRBD2. Germline V lookup: CDR1 MDHEN, CDR2 SYDVKM. The CDR3 spans 17 residues. The V gene end was trimmed by 4 bases and the J gene end by 4 bases; junction bases not matched to a gene: 13. CDR3 region: CASSSLSAGGWADTQYF. The DNA of the CDR3 is TGTGCCAGCAGTTCTCTCTCGGCGGGAGGATGGGCAGATACGCAGTATTTT. Full variable domain (outside the CDR3, taken from reference TRBV28 and TRBJ2-3): DVKVTQSSRYLVKRTGEKVFLECVQDMDHENMFWYRQDPGLGLRLIYFSYDVKMKEKGDIPEGYSVSREKKERFSLILESASTNQTSMYLCASSSLSAGGWADTQYFGPGTRLTVL.

The V call is TRBV2, the J call TRBJ2-5; the D gene is possibly TRBD1 (5 bases). Germline V gene data show CDR1 as SNHLY and CDR2 as FYNNEI. Trimming removed 4 bases at V and 5 bases at J, with 11 bases between. The CDR3 totals 13 residues. The CDR3 is CASSGPSGETQYF. In nucleotides, the CDR3 is TGTGCCAGCAGTGGGCCTTCAGGGGAGACCCAGTACTTC.

The chain carries TRBV19 and TRBJ1-1, with D possibly being TRBD1 (6 bases). The CDR3 consists of 17 residues. CDR1 and CDR2 from the germline V gene are LNHDA and SQIVND (reference sequence). Trimming took 5 bases from V and 0 from J, leaving 19 bases between them. CDR3 nucleotides: TGTGCCAGTAGTCCCCGGACAGAGCACTACCTGAACACTGAAGCTTTCTTT. This encodes CASSPRTEHYLNTEAFF.

The table lists this clone with a count of one. The chain combines TRBV28 with TRBJ1-1; maybe TRBD1 (5 bases). The CDR3 consists of 17 residues. Trimming left V 8 bases short and J 3 bases short, with 25 bases between. CDR1 MDHEN and CDR2 SYDVKM come from the germline V gene. The chain's CDR3 is CASSLGSGAPGDTEAFF. The CDR3 coding sequence is TGTGCCAGCTCCCTGGGGTCTGGGGCGCCGGGTGACACTGAAGCTTTCTTT.

V and J are TRBV18 and TRBJ2-7; unclear D gene. The V gene's germline CDR1 is KGHSH and CDR2 LQKENI. The CDR3 totals 9 residues. The V end was cut by 3 bases, the J end by 12 bases, with 6 bases between. The CDR3 region is CASSPGRYF. In DNA form, the CDR3 reads TGTGCCAGCTCACCCGGTCGGTACTTC. The full variable domain, with the rest looked up from reference TRBV18 and TRBJ2-7, is NAGVMQNPRHLVRRRGQEARLRCSPMKGHSHVYWYRQLPEEGLKFMVYLQKENIIDESGMPKERFSAEFPKEGPSILRIQQVVRGDSAAYFCASSPGRYFGPGTRLTVT.

The chain uses TRBV28 and TRBJ2-2; the D gene is possibly TRBD2 (5 bases). In germline, CDR1 is MDHEN, CDR2 SYDVKM. The CDR3 runs to 16 residues. V lost 3 bases to trimming and J lost 1 base, with 12 bases between them. The CDR3 DNA reads as TGTGCCAGCAGTTTTATCCTAGCTAAGAACACCGGGGAGCTGTTTTTT. It yields the protein CASSFILAKNTGELFF. Full variable domain (rest looked up from reference TRBV28 and TRBJ2-2): DVKVTQSSRYLVKRTGEKVFLECVQDMDHENMFWYRQDPGLGLRLIYFSYDVKMKEKGDIPEGYSVSREKKERFSLILESASTNQTSMYLCASSFILAKNTGELFFGEGSRLTVL.

The genes are TRBV23-1 and TRBJ1-5; 7 nucleotides match TRBD1. TRBV23-1 is an ORF, and what it does is uncertain. The CDR3 has 15 amino acids. Unmatched junction bases numbered 9, after V lost 6 bases and J lost 4 bases. CDR3 region: CASSQGDRANQPQHF. The CDR3 nucleotides read TGCGCCAGCAGCCAGGGAGACAGGGCGAATCAGCCCCAGCATTTT.

The rearrangement joins TRBV5-5 to TRBJ1-5, with D maybe TRBD1 (6 bases). Germline CDR1 SGHKS, CDR2 YYEKEE (reference sequence). This CDR3 region has 15 residues. Trimming took off 1 base at V and 5 bases at J, with 13 bases between the two ends. The CDR3 loop reads CASSLSGQRDQPQHF. For the CDR3, the DNA is TGTGCCAGCAGCTTGTCCGGACAGCGTGATCAGCCCCAGCATTTT.

This rearrangement joins TRBV5-1 to TRBJ1-5, with TRBD1 matching over 9 bases. CDR3 length: 15 amino acids. Germline V gene lookup returns CDR1 SGHRS and CDR2 YFSETQ. With 4 bases clipped from V and 3 bases from J, the junction kept 5 bases outside the gene matches. The DNA for the CDR3 is TGCGCCAGCAGCCTGGGGACAGGGCACAATCAGCCCCAGCATTTT. Translation gives CASSLGTGHNQPQHF.

V usage is TRBV6-6 and J usage is TRBJ1-2, with TRBD1 matching over 8 bases. Germline loops: CDR1 MNHNY, CDR2 SVGAGI (reference sequence). The V segment lost 6 bases and the J segment 4 bases; nucleotides outside the gene matches: 10. The CDR3 is 15 residues long. CDR3 sequence (DNA): TGTGCCAGCAGGAATAAGGAACAGGGGGGCTATGGCTACACCTTC. This encodes CASRNKEQGGYGYTF.

The rearrangement joins TRBV6-5 to TRBJ2-7, with 8 bases identical to TRBD2. Germline trimming cut 5 bases from V and 5 bases from J; bases unmatched to any gene: 11. Germline-derived CDR1 and CDR2 are MNHEY and SVGAGI. The CDR3 is made up of 15 amino acids. In DNA, the CDR3 is TGTGCCAGCAGTCCCCCTCAAGCGGGAGACCACGAGCAGTACTTC. As protein: CASSPPQAGDHEQYF.

The chain combines TRBV5-4 with TRBJ1-2, with 11 bases fitting TRBD1. The CDR3 length is 16 residues. The germline gives CDR1 SGHNT, CDR2 YYREEE (reference sequence). V lost 0 bases, J lost 2 bases, and 3 bases stayed unmatched. The CDR3 DNA is TGTGCCAGCAGCTTGGATGGGACAGGGGGGAACTATGGCTACACCTTC. Its protein product is CASSLDGTGGNYGYTF. The full variable domain, completed using reference TRBV5-4 and TRBJ1-2, is ETGVTQSPTHLIKTRGQQVTLRCSSQSGHNTVSWYQQALGQGPQFIFQYYREEENGRGNFPPRFSGLQFPNYSSELNVNALELDDSALYLCASSLDGTGGNYGYTFGSGTRLTVV.

The CDR3 DNA sequence: TGTGCCAGCAGCCCGAGGGACAGAAGCTCCTATAATTCACCCCTCCACTTT. It is translated as CASSPRDRSSYNSPLHF. The chain combines TRBV9 with TRBJ1-6, with TRBD1 matching 7 bases. The trim removed 4 bases at V and 0 bases at J, leaving 7 bases unmatched. Germline CDR1 and CDR2: SGDLS and YYNGEE. This CDR3 contains 17 residues.

This clone was detected only once. This sequence joins TRBV2 and TRBJ2-5, with D possibly matching TRBD1 (5 bases). The CDR3 is made up of 14 amino acids. Germline assignment: CDR1 SNHLY and CDR2 FYNNEI. V was shortened by 3 bases and J by 2 bases, with 10 bases between the two germline ends. CDR3 residues: CASSEVPGQETQYF. CDR3 sequence (DNA): TGTGCCAGCAGTGAGGTTCCAGGGCAAGAGACCCAGTACTTC. Full variable domain (remainder filled in from reference TRBV2 and TRBJ2-5): EPEVTQTPSHQVTQMGQEVILRCVPISNHLYFYWYRQILGQKVEFLVSFYNNEISEKSEIFDDQFSVERPDGSNFTLKIRSTKLEDSAMYFCASSEVPGQETQYFGPGTRLLVL.

The chain is built from TRBV28 and TRBJ1-2; D is undetermined. The CDR3 extends over 13 amino acids. V lost 7 bases and J 0 bases, leaving 9 bases between the germline ends. The germline gives CDR1 MDHEN, CDR2 SYDVKM. The CDR3 is CASTEAANYGYTF. As DNA, the CDR3 is TGTGCCAGCACAGAGGCGGCTAACTATGGCTACACCTTC.

The table lists this clone with a count of one. CDR3 sequence reads: CATEDGGGSGANVLTF. The CDR3 DNA reads as TGTGCCACTGAGGATGGAGGTGGATCTGGGGCCAACGTCCTGACTTTC. The J gene is TRBJ2-6, the V gene TRBV19, with D possibly matching TRBD2 (5 bases). This CDR3 region has 16 residues. Germline V gene sequence: CDR1 LNHDA, CDR2 SQIVND (reference sequence). Deletions cut 10 bases from V and 1 base from J, with 17 bases between.

The chain recombines TRBV6-6 with TRBJ1-1; D is uncertain. This CDR3 is built from 11 residues. Per the germline V gene, CDR1 is MNHNY and CDR2 is SVGAGI (reference sequence). The ends were cut back, 7 bases at V and 9 bases at J, with 12 bases in the middle. In DNA, the CDR3 is TGTGCCAGCACTAACACGGAGAAAGCTTTCTTT. The encoded protein is CASTNTEKAFF.

This clone was counted only a few times. The V gene is TRBV29-1, the J gene TRBJ2-7; TRBD2 matches 8 bases. This CDR3 region has 15 residues. The V gene end was trimmed by 6 bases and the J gene end by 6 bases; junction bases not matched to a gene: 16. Per germline, CDR1 SQVTM and CDR2 ANQGSEA. The CDR3 sequence is CSVGGEGLRWSEQYF. The CDR3 coding sequence is TGCAGCGTCGGGGGGGAGGGACTCCGGTGGTCCGAGCAGTACTTC.

V and J are TRBV11-3 and TRBJ2-2; 12 bases line up with TRBD2. CDR1 is SGHNT, CDR2 YENEEA, per germline. The CDR3 is made up of 16 amino acids. The trim removed 2 bases at V and 7 bases at J, leaving 5 bases unmatched. CDR3 protein: CASSLTSGRSGGELFF. CDR3 in DNA: TGTGCCAGCAGCTTAACTAGCGGGAGGTCTGGCGGGGAGCTGTTTTTT.

This clone appeared once. The J gene is TRBJ2-4, the V gene TRBV6-5, with 8 bases lining up with TRBD2. The CDR3 consists of 14 residues. Looked up from germline, CDR1 is MNHEY and CDR2 is SVGAGI. The V segment lost 2 bases and the J segment 3 bases; nucleotides outside the gene matches: 0. DNA of the CDR3: TGTGCCAGCAGTTACAGCGGGGGCAAAAACATTCAGTACTTC. Translation: CASSYSGGKNIQYF.

V usage is TRBV7-9 and J usage is TRBJ1-4, with 7 bases matching TRBD1. The V and J ends lost 5 bases and 10 bases, in that order; junction bases with no gene match: 16. The CDR3 is 16 residues long. The V gene's germline CDR1 is SEHNR and CDR2 FQNEAQ (reference sequence). The CDR3 sequence is CASSTPGGARGGKLFF. CDR3 nucleotides: TGTGCCAGCAGCACCCCAGGGGGGGCCCGGGGGGGAAAACTGTTTTTT.

The chain couples TRBV30 to TRBJ2-1; 7 bases are a match to TRBD1. The CDR3 is 14 amino acids. Germline V gene lookup returns CDR1 GTSNPN and CDR2 SVGIG (reference sequence). V shed 2 bases, J shed 5 bases, and the junction held 6 bases outside the gene matches. CDR3 coding DNA: TGTGCCTGGAGTCGAGGACAGGCTAACAATGAGCAGTTCTTC. It yields the protein CAWSRGQANNEQFF.

The chain has TRBV6-5 and TRBJ2-7; no clear D. Trimming left V 2 bases short and J 2 bases short, with 7 bases between. This CDR3 is 13 amino acids long. The germline CDR1 and CDR2 sequences are MNHEY and SVGAGI. The CDR3 nucleotides read TGTGCCAGCAGTTACCTGAACACCTACGAGCAGTACTTC. It specifies CASSYLNTYEQYF.

The rearrangement joins TRBV5-4 to TRBJ1-2; D is perhaps TRBD1 (6 bases). Germline values: CDR1 SGHNT, CDR2 YYREEE (reference sequence). V gave up 6 bases and J gave up 4 bases, with 16 bases separating them. The CDR3 is made up of 14 amino acids. CDR3 amino acids: CASTESTGGYGYTF. The CDR3 nucleotides read TGTGCCAGCACCGAATCGACAGGAGGCTATGGCTACACCTTC.

Points on this clone: Germline and junction disagree at one end, which may indicate a read error. The chain is built from TRBV6-5 and TRBJ2-6; possibly TRBD1 for D (5 bases). CDR1 is MNHEY and CDR2 is SVGAGI in the germline V gene. There are 13 residues in the CDR3. The CDR3, as DNA: TGTGCCAGCAGGACCTCTGGGGCCAACGGCCTGACTTTC. Translation gives CASRTSGANGLTF.

The V gene is TRBV18, the J gene TRBJ2-1; 14 positions match TRBD2. CDR1 and CDR2 (germline): KGHSH, LQKENI. There are 16 residues in the CDR3. V shed 1 base and J 9 bases; nucleotides not matched to a gene: 5. Here the CDR3 reads CASSPRGLAGGSEQFF. As DNA, the CDR3 is TGTGCCAGCTCACCACGCGGACTAGCGGGAGGTAGTGAGCAGTTCTTC.

The chain employs TRBV5-4 and TRBJ2-2; 9 nucleotides agree with TRBD2. There are 16 residues in the CDR3. J lost 4 bases, V lost 3 bases, and 7 bases had no gene match. CDR1 and CDR2 (germline): SGHNT, YYREEE (reference sequence). The CDR3 sequence is CASSSVPSGATGELFF. In nucleotides, the CDR3 is TGTGCCAGCAGCTCAGTACCTAGCGGGGCCACCGGGGAGCTGTTTTTT.